This TCR beta chain was identified during a study of spatial heterogeneity in lung cancer. Time point denoted: sample taken at primary tumor resection. Germline CDR1 is SGHRS and CDR2 is YFSETQ. V gave up 3 bases and J gave up 5 bases; unmatched junction bases: 12. The CDR3 is 17 residues long. This clonotype showed up many times. TCRdb reanalysed the 5' RACE reads using MiXCR and keeps one entry per CDR3 protein. The sample holds approximately 7,700 distinct CDR3 sequences; 9.7% are singletons and the top ten take around 24%. The source was normal lung tissue next to the tumor, collected at surgery. This rearrangement joins TRBV5-1 to TRBJ2-2, with 8 bases identical to TRBD1. This TCR was recovered from a male donor with early-stage non-small cell lung cancer. CDR3 protein: CASSSATGALLTGELFF. CDR3 sequence (DNA): TGCGCCAGCAGCTCGGCGACAGGGGCTCTTTTAACCGGGGAGCTGTTTTTT.